A single sample gave rise to the 5 T cell receptor beta chains below, sequenced in a study of prognosis after radiotherapy for stage I lung cancer. Genomic DNA provided the template from which TCR beta CDR3 was amplified by two-round multiplex PCR. First-round PCR amplification was performed with primers specific to each TRBV and TRBJ gene. TCRdb fed the multiplex PCR reads into MiXCR, producing one record per CDR3 protein. The sample shows tens of thousands of distinct CDR3 sequences, less than 30% of them seen only once. The sequencing used PBMCs, collected before or after stereotactic body radiation therapy (not recorded which). The receptors stem from a donor of 50 years or more with non-small cell lung cancer.

The genes are TRBV12-5 and TRBJ2-2; 8 bases are a match to TRBD1. The V gene's germline CDR1 is LGHNT and CDR2 FRNRAP. CDR3 length: 14 residues. Trimming cost V 5 bases and J 7 bases; bases outside gene matches: 6. CDR3 residues: CASGQGAPVGELFF. CDR3 sequence (DNA): TGTGCTAGTGGTCAGGGGGCCCCCGTCGGGGAGCTGTTTTTT.

This clonotype was counted many times. The chain recombines TRBV14 with TRBJ2-7; 9 nucleotides line up with TRBD1. The germline gives CDR1 SGHDN, CDR2 FVKESK. J lost 2 bases, V lost 0 bases, and 5 bases had no gene match. CDR3 length: 16 residues. The CDR3 reads CASSQDGTGRTYEQYF. In DNA, the CDR3 is TGTGCCAGCAGCCAAGATGGGACAGGGAGGACCTACGAGCAGTACTTC.

In its sample, this clonotype was seen a few times. With a much larger clone just one base away, this may be a read error. The chain links TRBV2 to TRBJ2-5, with TRBD1 as a possible D gene (6 bases). V was clipped by 4 bases and J by 2 bases, with 11 bases between them. The CDR3 extends over 14 amino acids. CDR1 and CDR2 from the germline V gene are SNHLY and FYNNEI. CDR3: CASSGQVKQETQYF. The DNA of the CDR3 is TGTGCCAGCAGTGGACAGGTCAAACAAGAGACCCAGTACTTC.

This clonotype was seen many times. The rearrangement joins TRBV27 to TRBJ2-6; D remains ambiguous. Per germline, CDR1 MNHEY and CDR2 SMNVEV (reference sequence). V was shortened by 5 bases and J by 0 bases, with 11 bases between the two germline ends. The CDR3 is 16 amino acids. As DNA, the CDR3 is TGTGCCAGCAGTACCGGACGGCTCTCTGGGGCCAACGTCCTGACTTTC. Its protein product is CASSTGRLSGANVLTF.

This clonotype was detected many times. This chain joins TRBV4-3 and TRBJ2-7; no reliable D call. CDR1 is LGHNA and CDR2 is YSLEER in the germline V gene. CDR3 size: 14 residues. Trimming took 0 bases from V and 3 from J, leaving 9 bases between them. CDR3 sequence: CASSQDFVGYEQYF. CDR3 nucleotides: TGCGCCAGCAGCCAAGATTTTGTAGGCTACGAGCAGTACTTC.